These 23 T cell receptor beta chains were sequenced from one sample in a study of blood T cells in healthy people across ages. With a J-beta primer mix and a sample-barcoded 5' primer, a second PCR ran 7 to 11 cycles. MiXCR, run by TCRdb on the 5' RACE reads, gives a single entry per CDR3 protein. The sample consists of approximately 900,000 distinct CDR3 sequences, around 29% of them appearing once. The same sample was also studied in work on T cells of mothers and their children.

Material for sequencing was blood. Receptors originate from a woman aged 40 to 55 in good health.

CDR3 DNA: TGCAGTGCTAGAGTAACTAGTTCCGGGGAGCTGTTTTTT. It is translated as CSARVTSSGELFF. The chain recombines TRBV20-1 with TRBJ2-2, with D possibly TRBD2 on 5 matching bases. Trimming left V 1 base short and J 6 bases short, with 9 bases between. This CDR3 contains 13 residues. The germline gives CDR1 DFQATT, CDR2 SNEGSKA (reference sequence).

The sample holds a few counts of this clonotype. The V gene is TRBV27, the J gene TRBJ2-7, with 11 bases that match TRBD2. The CDR3 is made up of 20 amino acids. Trimming at V came to 0 bases and at J to 2 bases, leaving 15 bases not matched to a gene. CDR1 and CDR2 from the germline V gene are MNHEY and SMNVEV (reference sequence). The CDR3 loop reads CASSLSATGASGGFTYEQYF. CDR3 nucleotide sequence: TGTGCCAGCAGTTTATCGGCGACCGGGGCTAGCGGGGGGTTTACCTACGAGCAGTACTTC.

This clonotype was counted at least ten times. The V and J genes are TRBV20-1 and TRBJ2-5; 11 nucleotides agree with TRBD2. From germline, CDR1 is DFQATT and CDR2 SNEGSKA (reference sequence). V lost 0 bases and J lost 1; bases outside the gene matches: 7. CDR3 length equals 17 residues. CDR3 DNA sequence: TGCAGTGCTAGAGATCGCCTAGCGGGGGGACTCCAAGAGACCCAGTACTTC. It specifies CSARDRLAGGLQETQYF.

The table lists this clonotype with many counts. The rearrangement links TRBV29-1 to TRBJ1-2, with TRBD1 identical over 7 bases. In germline, CDR1 is SQVTM, CDR2 ANQGSEA. This CDR3 region has 13 residues. The J segment lost 3 bases and the V segment lost 5 bases, leaving 6 bases of the junction unmatched. CDR3 in amino acids: CSVSTGTDYGYTF. DNA of the CDR3: TGCAGCGTTAGTACCGGGACAGACTATGGCTACACCTTC.

This clonotype was seen more than once but under ten times. The gene calls are TRBV7-9 and TRBJ2-7, with no clear D. CDR1 and CDR2 from the germline V gene are SEHNR and FQNEAQ (reference sequence). The ends were cut back, 3 bases at V and 2 bases at J, with 8 bases in the middle. The CDR3 covers 13 residues. CDR3 in amino acids: CASSFIGPYEQYF. In nucleotides, the CDR3 is TGTGCCAGCAGCTTTATAGGGCCCTACGAGCAGTACTTC.

This clonotype was picked up a small number of times. The gene calls are TRBV4-1 and TRBJ2-7; D not certain. The CDR3 is made up of 15 amino acids. Germline V CDR1 and CDR2: MGHRA, YSYEKL. V shed 0 bases and J shed 2 bases, with 11 bases lying between them. In DNA form, the CDR3 reads TGCGCCAGCAGCCAAGATCCTGCGACAACCTACGAGCAGTACTTC. This sequence encodes CASSQDPATTYEQYF.

J is TRBJ2-1 and V is TRBV14; D may correspond to TRBD1 or TRBD2 (5 bases each). The V end lost 4 bases, the J end lost 10 bases, and 20 bases lay between the germline ends. This CDR3 has 15 amino acids. Germline assignment: CDR1 SGHDN and CDR2 FVKESK. The CDR3 DNA sequence: TGTGCCAGCAGCCTTCGAGTGGGACGGGGCTACGAGCAGTTCTTC. Translation: CASSLRVGRGYEQFF.

The count of this clonotype is one. CDR3 sequence (DNA): TGTGCCAGCAGTCCAACCGACACGTTCGATGACGATGAGCAGTTCTTC. Amino acids: CASSPTDTFDDDEQFF. The gene calls are TRBV5-5 and TRBJ2-1; D is uncertain. CDR3 length: 16 residues. V lost 5 bases to trimming and J lost 8 bases, with 23 bases between them. Germline V gene lookup returns CDR1 SGHKS and CDR2 YYEKEE (reference sequence).

The CDR3 region has the DNA TGTGCCAGCAGTTTGATGGGACGGAGCAATCAGCCCCAGCATTTT. Translation gives CASSLMGRSNQPQHF. The chain links TRBV12-3 or TRBV12-4 to TRBJ1-5; possible D gene TRBD1, 5 bases. Deletions cut 3 bases from V and 1 base from J, with 10 bases between. The CDR3 runs 15 residues.

This clonotype was detected ten times or more. The chain is built from TRBV29-1 and TRBJ2-1; 11 bases match TRBD2. Germline V gene sequence: CDR1 SQVTM, CDR2 ANQGSEA. The CDR3 runs 13 residues. The CDR3 region has the DNA TGCGGCTCTACTAGCGGGGGTTACAATGAGCAGTTCTTC. It specifies CGSTSGGYNEQFF.

The J gene is TRBJ2-3, the V gene TRBV28; D unresolved. Germline V lookup: CDR1 MDHEN, CDR2 SYDVKM. V dropped 10 bases and J dropped 6 bases, with 11 bases sitting between them. This CDR3 comprises 11 residues. The CDR3 spells CATRTSDTQYF. DNA of the CDR3: TGTGCCACCAGGACGTCTGATACGCAGTATTTT.

This clonotype has a count of ten or more. CDR3 amino acids: CASSFAGFGYEQYF. As DNA, the CDR3 is TGTGCCAGCAGCTTCGCAGGCTTTGGATACGAGCAGTACTTC. The chain couples TRBV5-5 to TRBJ2-7; D remains ambiguous. The V gene's germline CDR1 is SGHKS and CDR2 YYEKEE (reference sequence). Trimming removed 2 bases at V and 4 bases at J, with 13 bases between. This CDR3 is built from 14 residues.

This clonotype appeared a few times. The chain links TRBV12-3 or TRBV12-4 to TRBJ1-2; D unclear. V lost 3 bases, J lost 2 bases, and 10 bases lay in between. This CDR3 comprises 14 residues. CDR3 in amino acids: CASSFLSVNYGYTF. The DNA of the CDR3 is TGTGCCAGCAGTTTTCTGTCTGTGAACTATGGCTACACCTTC.

V is TRBV5-1 and J is TRBJ1-4; 9 bases are a match to TRBD1. This CDR3 region has 15 residues. V was clipped by 5 bases and J by 7 bases; unmatched bases: 9. CDR1 is SGHRS, CDR2 YFSETQ, per germline. This CDR3 reads CASRPGGTGTEKLFF. The CDR3 DNA is TGCGCCAGCAGACCTGGGGGGACAGGGACTGAAAAACTGTTTTTT.

Remarks on this clonotype: This clone may be a read error of a much larger clone one base away. The genes are TRBV28 and TRBJ2-7; TRBD1 matches at 8 bases. This CDR3 spans 14 amino acids. After removal of 8 bases from V and 6 bases from J, the junction contained 12 bases not matched to a gene. CDR1 is MDHEN and CDR2 is SYDVKM in the germline V gene. The DNA of the CDR3 is TGTGCCAGCGGGGGATGGGACAGGAGCCGCGAGCAGTACTTC. Residues: CASGGWDRSREQYF.

The rearrangement joins TRBV27 to TRBJ1-3, with unresolved D. V lost 6 bases to trimming and J lost 1 base, with 16 bases between them. Per the germline V gene, CDR1 is MNHEY and CDR2 is SMNVEV (reference sequence). The CDR3 is made up of 16 amino acids. The CDR3 region is CASSPGRHPSGNTIYF. As DNA, the CDR3 is TGTGCCAGCAGCCCCGGCAGGCACCCTTCTGGAAACACCATATATTTT.

The chain combines TRBV3-1 with TRBJ2-1, with D perhaps matching TRBD2 (5 bases). CDR1 is LGHDT, CDR2 YNNKEL, per germline (reference sequence). The V end was cut by 1 base, the J end by 0 bases, with 10 bases between. This CDR3 has 16 residues. The CDR3 is CASSQGGPSSYNEQFF. The DNA of the CDR3 is TGTGCCAGCAGCCAAGGCGGGCCCAGCTCCTACAATGAGCAGTTCTTC.

A few counts support this clonotype. J is TRBJ1-5 and V is TRBV28; 7 bases are a match to TRBD1. Germline CDR1 is MDHEN and CDR2 is SYDVKM. Germline trimming cut 7 bases from V and 4 bases from J; bases unmatched to any gene: 13. The CDR3 sequence is 16 residues long. The CDR3 bases are TGTGCCAGCACCCCACCCAGGGACAGTAGTAATCAGCCCCAGCATTTT. This gives the protein CASTPPRDSSNQPQHF. Supplemented by reference TRBV28 and TRBJ1-5, the full variable domain reads DVKVTQSSRYLVKRTGEKVFLECVQDMDHENMFWYRQDPGLGLRLIYFSYDVKMKEKGDIPEGYSVSREKKERFSLILESASTNQTSMYLCASTPPRDSSNQPQHFGDGTRLSIL.

The V gene is TRBV7-8, the J gene TRBJ1-5, with 7 bases matching TRBD1. Germline-derived CDR1 and CDR2 are SGHVS and FQNEAQ. V was clipped by 0 bases and J by 0 bases; unmatched bases: 11. CDR3 size: 19 residues. This CDR3 reads CASSLAGQQLFYSNQPQHF. The CDR3 DNA is TGTGCCAGCAGCTTAGCGGGACAGCAGCTATTTTATAGCAATCAGCCCCAGCATTTT.

The sample holds a few counts of this clonotype. The chain joins TRBV6-5 to TRBJ2-2, with D possibly matching TRBD2 (6 bases). CDR3 length: 13 amino acids. V was trimmed by 6 bases and J by 7 bases, leaving 12 bases between them. Germline CDR1 reads MNHEY; CDR2 reads SVGAGI. CDR3 sequence reads: CASSWGERGELFF. The CDR3 nucleotides read TGTGCCAGCAGCTGGGGGGAGCGCGGGGAGCTGTTTTTT.

This clonotype turned up a few times. A much larger clonotype is one base distant, so this may be a read error. J is TRBJ2-7 and V is TRBV28; D possibly corresponds to TRBD2 (5 bases). The CDR3 runs to 16 residues. Trimming shortened V by 1 base and J by 2 bases, and 15 bases separated the two germline ends. Germline values: CDR1 MDHEN, CDR2 SYDVKM. In nucleotides, the CDR3 is TGTGCCAGCAGTTTATTGAGGGTTTACTCACCCTACGAGCAGTACTTC. Its translation is CASSLLRVYSPYEQYF.

This clonotype was observed a handful of times. The V call is TRBV5-1, the J call TRBJ2-7; 7 bases align to TRBD1. Germline V gene lookup returns CDR1 SGHRS and CDR2 YFSETQ. Losses at the gene ends were 7 bases for V and 3 bases for J; bases not matched to a gene: 13. The CDR3 contains 15 residues. The CDR3 is CASRPLQGTVYEQYF. The CDR3 DNA sequence: TGCGCCAGCCGACCCTTACAGGGGACAGTCTACGAGCAGTACTTC.

The table lists this clonotype with a few counts. This chain uses TRBV7-2 with TRBJ2-1; D possibly corresponds to TRBD1 (6 bases). V was clipped by 3 bases and J by 6 bases, with 15 bases between them. This CDR3 has 15 residues. Germline CDR1 SGHTA, CDR2 FQGNSA. CDR3 bases: TGTGCCAGCAGCTTCGGAGGAACAGGGATCAATGAGCAGTTCTTC. Translation gives CASSFGGTGINEQFF. The whole variable domain, filled in from reference TRBV7-2 and TRBJ2-1, reads GAGVSQSPSNKVTEKGKDVELRCDPISGHTALYWYRQSLGQGLEFLIYFQGNSAPDKSGLPSDRFSAERTGGSVSTLTIQRTQQEDSAVYLCASSFGGTGINEQFFGPGTRLTVL.